This T cell receptor beta chain stems from a study of CD8+ T cells in alopecia areata. RNA was isolated and reverse transcribed to cDNA, the sequencing template. Sequenced by immunoSEQ multiplex PCR; TCRdb stores in-frame clones only, minus some. Of approximately 99,000 clones detected, under 65% appear once; the ten largest clones hold 20% to 25%. The ends were cut back, 0 bases at V and 5 bases at J, with 5 bases in the middle. Per germline, CDR1 SGHRS and CDR2 YFSETQ. There are 12 residues in the CDR3. The sequence came from a human donor with alopecia areata. This chain links TRBV5-1 with TRBJ1-1; D not certain. The sample comprised NKG2D-low CD8+ T cells sorted from blood. The CDR3 sequence: CASSLASTEAFF. CDR3 coding DNA: TGCGCCAGCAGCTTGGCCAGTACTGAAGCTTTCTTT. Based on the CDR3 plus reference TRBV5-1 and TRBJ1-1, the full variable domain is KAGVTQTPRYLIKTRGQQVTLSCSPISGHRSVSWYQQTPGQGLQFLFEYFSETQRNKGNFPGRFSGRQFSNSRSEMNVSTLELGDSALYLCASSLASTEAFFGQGTRLTVV.